Listed below are T cell receptor beta chains from one sample, sequenced in a study of blood T cell repertoires in COVID-19. Data came from immunoSEQ multiplex PCR; TCRdb stores just in-frame clones and leaves some out. The sample has about 320,000 clones, 85% seen once. Sequencing was performed on PBMCs or T cells enriched from blood (not recorded which). These receptors all come from a woman aged 25 to 39 who had been exposed to COVID-19. The CDR3 runs from the conserved cysteine through the conserved F or W. The D gene is left open where the match is weak. Size tells how often a clone was seen (once, few, many) or the class of an expanded clone, and some rows leave it out.

v_call: TRBV4-1
d_call: -
j_call: TRBJ2-7
clone_size: -
cdr3_nt: TGCGCCAGCAGCCAAGCAGGCTCCTACGAGCAGTACTTC
cdr3_aa: CASSQAGSYEQYF

v_call: TRBV7-9
d_call: -
j_call: TRBJ1-1
clone_size: -
cdr3_nt: TGTGCCAGCAGCTTTTCAGGGATCGATGAAGCTTTCTTT
cdr3_aa: CASSFSGIDEAFF

v_call: TRBV5-8
d_call: -
j_call: TRBJ2-7
clone_size: many
cdr3_nt: TGTGCCAGCAGCTTGGCACAGGAGCAGTACTTC
cdr3_aa: CASSLAQEQYF

v_call: TRBV5-8
d_call: TRBD1
j_call: TRBJ2-2
clone_size: -
cdr3_nt: TGTGCCAGCAGCTTGAATACAGGGGTCAACACCGGGGAGCTGTTTTTT
cdr3_aa: CASSLNTGVNTGELFF

v_call: TRBV12-3/TRBV12-4
d_call: TRBD1
j_call: TRBJ1-1
clone_size: -
cdr3_nt: TGTGCCAGCAGTGGGACAGGTAGGGAGACTTTCTTT
cdr3_aa: CASSGTGRETFF

v_call: TRBV7-8
d_call: -
j_call: TRBJ1-4
clone_size: -
cdr3_nt: TGTGCCAGCAGCCCCCTCGGCGGGGGGAGTGAAAAACTGTTTTTT
cdr3_aa: CASSPLGGGSEKLFF

v_call: TRBV9
d_call: -
j_call: TRBJ2-3
clone_size: -
cdr3_nt: TGTGCCAGCAGCGTAGGCACCGGGGGCACAGATACGCAGTATTTT
cdr3_aa: CASSVGTGGTDTQYF

v_call: TRBV5-1
d_call: -
j_call: TRBJ2-5
clone_size: -
cdr3_nt: TGCGCCAGCTGTGTGGTGTATCGTGCGGGAGAGACCCAGTACTTC
cdr3_aa: CASCVVYRAGETQYF

v_call: TRBV19
d_call: TRBD2
j_call: TRBJ2-1
clone_size: once
cdr3_nt: TGTGCCAGCACAACTACCGGACTAGCGGGCGATGAGCAGTTCTTC
cdr3_aa: CASTTTGLAGDEQFF

v_call: TRBV7-2
d_call: TRBD1
j_call: TRBJ1-6
clone_size: once
cdr3_nt: TGTGCCAGCAGTTTTGGACAGGGCACCCCCCTCCACTTT
cdr3_aa: CASSFGQGTPLHF

v_call: TRBV9
d_call: TRBD1
j_call: TRBJ1-2
clone_size: -
cdr3_nt: TGTGCCAGCAGCAAGACAGGGTATGGCTACACCTTC
cdr3_aa: CASSKTGYGYTF

v_call: TRBV2
d_call: TRBD1
j_call: TRBJ1-2
clone_size: -
cdr3_nt: TGTGCCAGCAGAGGACAGGGGCCGATCTATGGCTACACCTTC
cdr3_aa: CASRGQGPIYGYTF

v_call: TRBV7-9
d_call: -
j_call: TRBJ1-4
clone_size: -
cdr3_nt: TGTGCCAGCAGCCCGCGGGGTGAGAATTTCGGGGCTAATGAAAAACTGTTTTTT
cdr3_aa: CASSPRGENFGANEKLFF

v_call: TRBV28
d_call: -
j_call: TRBJ1-3
clone_size: -
cdr3_nt: TGTGCCAGCAGTCCCCACAGGTCTGGAAACACCATATATTTT
cdr3_aa: CASSPHRSGNTIYF

v_call: TRBV24-1
d_call: TRBD1
j_call: TRBJ2-7
clone_size: -
cdr3_nt: TGTGCCACCCAAGCGACAGGGACCTACGAGCAGTACTTC
cdr3_aa: CATQATGTYEQYF

v_call: TRBV28
d_call: TRBD1
j_call: TRBJ2-5
clone_size: once
cdr3_nt: TGTGCCAGCAGTCCAACCCCGGGACAGGGGGCTCAAGAGACCCAGTACTTC
cdr3_aa: CASSPTPGQGAQETQYF

v_call: TRBV4-1
d_call: TRBD1
j_call: TRBJ2-7
clone_size: -
cdr3_nt: TGCGCCAGCAGCCAAAGGACAGGGCCCTACGAGCAGTACTTC
cdr3_aa: CASSQRTGPYEQYF

v_call: TRBV7-9
d_call: TRBD1
j_call: TRBJ2-1
clone_size: -
cdr3_nt: TGTGCCAGCAGCCCCGGGACAGGGCGGCCCAATGAGCAGTTCTTC
cdr3_aa: CASSPGTGRPNEQFF

v_call: TRBV3-1/TRBV3-2
d_call: -
j_call: TRBJ1-2
clone_size: -
cdr3_nt: TGTGCCAGCAGCGCAACAGGACCACTCTATGGCTACACCTTC
cdr3_aa: CASSATGPLYGYTF

v_call: TRBV7-9
d_call: TRBD2
j_call: TRBJ2-7
clone_size: -
cdr3_nt: TGTGCCAGCAGCTTAGCCGATCTAGCGGGGGGCTACGAGCAGTACTTC
cdr3_aa: CASSLADLAGGYEQYF

v_call: TRBV5-4
d_call: -
j_call: TRBJ1-2
clone_size: many
cdr3_nt: TGTGCCAGCAGCCCCTTTTTTGGGGAGAACTATGGCTACACCTTC
cdr3_aa: CASSPFFGENYGYTF

v_call: TRBV5-1
d_call: TRBD1
j_call: TRBJ1-2
clone_size: -
cdr3_nt: TGCGCCAGCAGCTCCGGACAGGGGGGCTATGGCTACACCTTC
cdr3_aa: CASSSGQGGYGYTF

v_call: TRBV5-1
d_call: -
j_call: TRBJ2-1
clone_size: -
cdr3_nt: TGCGCCAGCAGCTTGGAACTAGTACTCTACAATGAGCAGTTCTTC
cdr3_aa: CASSLELVLYNEQFF

v_call: TRBV5-3
d_call: TRBD2
j_call: TRBJ2-1
clone_size: once
cdr3_nt: TGTGCCAGAAAATGGAAAGGGACTAGCGGGGCAAATGAGCAGTTCTTC
cdr3_aa: CARKWKGTSGANEQFF

v_call: TRBV7-6
d_call: TRBD1
j_call: TRBJ2-1
clone_size: -
cdr3_nt: TGTGCCAGCAGCTCCGGGTCCGGGACAGGGGCCTACAATGAGCAGTTCTTC
cdr3_aa: CASSSGSGTGAYNEQFF

v_call: TRBV19
d_call: TRBD1
j_call: TRBJ2-5
clone_size: -
cdr3_nt: TGTGCCAGTAGCCCACGGACCGGGACAGGGAAAGGGGCGAGCCAAGAGACCCAGTACTTC
cdr3_aa: CASSPRTGTGKGASQETQYF

v_call: TRBV4-2
d_call: -
j_call: TRBJ1-2
clone_size: -
cdr3_nt: TGTGCCAGCAGCCCTCACGACCAGGATTTTCCTAACTATGGCTACACCTTC
cdr3_aa: CASSPHDQDFPNYGYTF

v_call: TRBV27
d_call: TRBD1
j_call: TRBJ2-2
clone_size: -
cdr3_nt: TGTGCCAGCAGTTTGACAGGGTGGGACACCGGGGAGCTGTTTTTT
cdr3_aa: CASSLTGWDTGELFF

v_call: TRBV6-5
d_call: -
j_call: TRBJ2-3
clone_size: -
cdr3_nt: TGTGCCAGCAGTATCCCGGGAGCTAGCACAGATACGCAGTATTTT
cdr3_aa: CASSIPGASTDTQYF

v_call: TRBV10-3
d_call: TRBD1
j_call: TRBJ1-5
clone_size: -
cdr3_nt: TGTGCCATCGGACAGGGGGCTAATCAGCCCCAGCATTTT
cdr3_aa: CAIGQGANQPQHF

v_call: TRBV30
d_call: -
j_call: TRBJ1-3
clone_size: -
cdr3_nt: TGTGCCTCGGGGGGGCAGGGTAACGGAAACACCATATATTTT
cdr3_aa: CASGGQGNGNTIYF

v_call: TRBV5-1
d_call: -
j_call: TRBJ1-1
clone_size: -
cdr3_nt: TGCGCCAGCAGCTCGTCGACAGGAGGTACTGAAGCTTTCTTT
cdr3_aa: CASSSSTGGTEAFF

v_call: TRBV28
d_call: -
j_call: TRBJ2-7
clone_size: -
cdr3_nt: TGTGCCAGCATCGAGCTTAACTCCTACGAGCAGTACTTC
cdr3_aa: CASIELNSYEQYF

v_call: TRBV30
d_call: -
j_call: TRBJ2-7
clone_size: once
cdr3_nt: TGTGCCTGGAGTCAAGGTCCCCCAGGCTACGAGCAGTACTTC
cdr3_aa: CAWSQGPPGYEQYF

v_call: TRBV28
d_call: TRBD1
j_call: TRBJ1-2
clone_size: -
cdr3_nt: TGTGCCAGCAGTGCCCAGGGGGTGGCTAACTATGGCTACACCTTC
cdr3_aa: CASSAQGVANYGYTF

v_call: TRBV28
d_call: TRBD1
j_call: TRBJ1-2
clone_size: -
cdr3_nt: TGTGCCAGCACGACAGGGCCCCTAACTAACTATGGCTACACCTTC
cdr3_aa: CASTTGPLTNYGYTF